Listed below are T cell receptor beta chains from one sample, sequenced in a study of early T cells in non-severe SARS-CoV-2 infection. TCRdb re-called the 5' RACE reads through MiXCR, storing one row per CDR3 protein. The table has 90,000 to 120,000 distinct CDR3 sequences, 9.5% to 13% seen once; the top ten hold around 3%. Sequencing was performed on whole blood. Receptor source: an adult who was a healthcare worker with PCR-confirmed SARS-CoV-2 infection or an uninfected control (not recorded which). Both conserved end residues are trimmed from each CDR3. Each record gives: V gene, D gene, CDR3 length, J gene, CDR3 protein. A D gene is named only where the DNA matches it firmly.

v_call: TRBV20-1; d_call: TRBD2; cdr3_length: 15; j_call: TRBJ2-5; cdr3_aa: SAAPLAGASGVETQY
v_call: TRBV11-2; d_call: NA; cdr3_length: 16; j_call: TRBJ2-3; cdr3_aa: ASSLGPGLQGSTDTQY
v_call: TRBV7-2; d_call: TRBD1; cdr3_length: 13; j_call: TRBJ2-5; cdr3_aa: ASSPIDRGGKTQY
v_call: TRBV6-1; d_call: NA; cdr3_length: 12; j_call: TRBJ1-4; cdr3_aa: ASRGIAANEKLF
v_call: TRBV20-1; d_call: NA; cdr3_length: 14; j_call: TRBJ1-2; cdr3_aa: SARDLAAGSLGGYT
v_call: TRBV3-1; d_call: TRBD1; cdr3_length: 14; j_call: TRBJ1-1; cdr3_aa: ASSQGQGKGNTEAF
v_call: TRBV20-1; d_call: NA; cdr3_length: 11; j_call: TRBJ1-1; cdr3_aa: SADKPGGSEAF
v_call: TRBV2; d_call: TRBD2; cdr3_length: 13; j_call: TRBJ2-5; cdr3_aa: ASSDIAGAQETQY
v_call: TRBV12-3/TRBV12-4; d_call: TRBD1; cdr3_length: 14; j_call: TRBJ2-4; cdr3_aa: ASSLGQVVAKNIQY
v_call: TRBV14; d_call: NA; cdr3_length: 13; j_call: TRBJ1-1; cdr3_aa: ASSQGNMANTEAF
v_call: TRBV5-6; d_call: NA; cdr3_length: 9; j_call: TRBJ1-1; cdr3_aa: ASSYQGEVF
v_call: TRBV6-6; d_call: TRBD1; cdr3_length: 13; j_call: TRBJ1-1; cdr3_aa: ASSQTGTGITEAF
v_call: TRBV6-1; d_call: NA; cdr3_length: 9; j_call: TRBJ2-2; cdr3_aa: ASRVSAELF
v_call: TRBV9; d_call: NA; cdr3_length: 12; j_call: TRBJ2-1; cdr3_aa: ASSVGSSYNEQF
v_call: TRBV3-1; d_call: TRBD1; cdr3_length: 14; j_call: TRBJ1-2; cdr3_aa: ASSASLGTGKRGYT
v_call: TRBV28; d_call: NA; cdr3_length: 14; j_call: TRBJ2-2; cdr3_aa: ASSLASPLPAGELF
v_call: TRBV7-9; d_call: TRBD2; cdr3_length: 14; j_call: TRBJ2-1; cdr3_aa: ASSRGAGGILNEQF
v_call: TRBV29-1; d_call: NA; cdr3_length: 10; j_call: TRBJ2-7; cdr3_aa: SVEGQAYEQY
v_call: TRBV25-1; d_call: NA; cdr3_length: 14; j_call: TRBJ2-2; cdr3_aa: ASSPHSRGNTGELF
v_call: TRBV20-1; d_call: NA; cdr3_length: 15; j_call: TRBJ1-5; cdr3_aa: SASSSGLKYSNQPQH
v_call: TRBV6-5; d_call: NA; cdr3_length: 11; j_call: TRBJ2-7; cdr3_aa: ASTNGPSNEQY
v_call: TRBV27; d_call: NA; cdr3_length: 13; j_call: TRBJ2-7; cdr3_aa: ASSLSVGTTYEQY
v_call: TRBV2; d_call: NA; cdr3_length: 13; j_call: TRBJ2-2; cdr3_aa: ASSAEGQNTGELF
v_call: TRBV20-1; d_call: TRBD1; cdr3_length: 13; j_call: TRBJ1-5; cdr3_aa: SARHGTGSNQPQH
v_call: TRBV29-1; d_call: NA; cdr3_length: 10; j_call: TRBJ1-1; cdr3_aa: SVDTGGTEAF
v_call: TRBV30; d_call: TRBD1; cdr3_length: 10; j_call: TRBJ2-7; cdr3_aa: AWTSGTESAD
v_call: TRBV19; d_call: TRBD1; cdr3_length: 16; j_call: TRBJ1-4; cdr3_aa: ASSSKDRDSLTNEKLF
v_call: TRBV6-1; d_call: NA; cdr3_length: 12; j_call: TRBJ1-6; cdr3_aa: ASINTQRAAPLH
v_call: TRBV9; d_call: NA; cdr3_length: 13; j_call: TRBJ2-7; cdr3_aa: ASSPTEDSTYEQY
v_call: TRBV7-8; d_call: NA; cdr3_length: 13; j_call: TRBJ2-1; cdr3_aa: ASSFAWANNNEQF
v_call: TRBV7-9; d_call: TRBD1; cdr3_length: 12; j_call: TRBJ1-2; cdr3_aa: ASSRGTVNRGYT
v_call: TRBV2; d_call: TRBD1; cdr3_length: 12; j_call: TRBJ2-7; cdr3_aa: ASRPSGTGTEQY